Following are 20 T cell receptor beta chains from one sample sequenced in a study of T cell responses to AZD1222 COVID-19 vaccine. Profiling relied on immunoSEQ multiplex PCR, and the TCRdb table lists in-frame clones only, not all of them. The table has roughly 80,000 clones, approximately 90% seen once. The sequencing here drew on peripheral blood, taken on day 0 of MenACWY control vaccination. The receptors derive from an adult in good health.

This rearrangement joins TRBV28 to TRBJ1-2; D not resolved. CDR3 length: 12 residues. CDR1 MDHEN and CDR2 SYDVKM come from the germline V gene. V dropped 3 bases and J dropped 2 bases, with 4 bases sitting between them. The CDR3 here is CASSFVNYGYTF. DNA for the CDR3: TGTGCCAGCAGTTTCGTGAACTATGGCTACACCTTC.

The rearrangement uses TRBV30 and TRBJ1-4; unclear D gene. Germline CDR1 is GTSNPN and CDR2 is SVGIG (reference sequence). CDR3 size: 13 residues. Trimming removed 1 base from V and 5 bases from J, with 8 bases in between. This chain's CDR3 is CAWSATLNEKLFF. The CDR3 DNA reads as TGTGCCTGGAGTGCTACATTAAATGAAAAACTGTTTTTT.

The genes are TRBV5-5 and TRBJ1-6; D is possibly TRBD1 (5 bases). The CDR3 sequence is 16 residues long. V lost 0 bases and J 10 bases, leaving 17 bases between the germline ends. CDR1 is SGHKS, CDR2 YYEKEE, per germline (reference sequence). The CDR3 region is CASSLGPGTGRSPLHF. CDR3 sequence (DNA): TGTGCCAGCAGCTTGGGTCCGGGGACCGGGAGGTCACCCCTCCACTTT.

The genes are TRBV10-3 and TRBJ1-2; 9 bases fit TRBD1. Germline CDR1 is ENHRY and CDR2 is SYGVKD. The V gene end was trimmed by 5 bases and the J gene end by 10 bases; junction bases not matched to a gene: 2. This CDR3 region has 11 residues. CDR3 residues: CAISLQGAYTF. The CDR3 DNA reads TGTGCCATCAGTTTACAGGGGGCCTACACCTTC.

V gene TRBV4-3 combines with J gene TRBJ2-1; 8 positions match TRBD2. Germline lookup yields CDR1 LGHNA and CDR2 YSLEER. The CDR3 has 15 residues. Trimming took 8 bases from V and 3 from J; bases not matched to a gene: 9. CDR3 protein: CASAQELADYNEQFF. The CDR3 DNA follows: TGCGCCAGCGCCCAGGAACTAGCGGACTACAATGAGCAGTTCTTC.

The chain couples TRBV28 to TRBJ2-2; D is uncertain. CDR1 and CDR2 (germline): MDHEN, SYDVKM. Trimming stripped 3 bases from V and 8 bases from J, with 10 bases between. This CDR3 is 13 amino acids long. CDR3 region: CASSLDGVGELFF. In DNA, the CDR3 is TGTGCCAGCAGTTTGGATGGGGTAGGGGAGCTGTTTTTT.

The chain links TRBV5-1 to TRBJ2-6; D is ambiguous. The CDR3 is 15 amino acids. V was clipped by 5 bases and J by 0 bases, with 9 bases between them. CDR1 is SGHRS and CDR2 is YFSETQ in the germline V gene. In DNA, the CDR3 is TGCGCCAGCAGTTTCGAGCACTCTGGGGCCAACGTCCTGACTTTC. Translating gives CASSFEHSGANVLTF.

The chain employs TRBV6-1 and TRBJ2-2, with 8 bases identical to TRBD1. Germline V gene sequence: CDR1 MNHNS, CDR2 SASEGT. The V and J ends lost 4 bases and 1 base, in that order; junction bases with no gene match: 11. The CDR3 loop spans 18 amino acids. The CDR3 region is CASSAPIYGTGNTGELFF. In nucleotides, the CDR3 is TGTGCCAGCAGTGCCCCAATCTATGGGACAGGGAACACCGGGGAGCTGTTTTTT.

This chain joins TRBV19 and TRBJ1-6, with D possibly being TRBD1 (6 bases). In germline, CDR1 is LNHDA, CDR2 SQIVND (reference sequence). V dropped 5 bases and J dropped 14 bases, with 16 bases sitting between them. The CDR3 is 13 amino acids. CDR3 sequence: CASSVLGGTSLHF. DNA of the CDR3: TGTGCCAGTAGTGTCCTGGGTGGGACATCCCTCCACTTT. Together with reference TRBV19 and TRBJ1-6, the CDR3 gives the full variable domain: DGGITQSPKYLFRKEGQNVTLSCEQNLNHDAMYWYRQDPGQGLRLIYYSQIVNDFQKGDIAEGYSVSREKKESFPLTVTSAQKNPTAFYLCASSVLGGTSLHFGNGTRLTVT.

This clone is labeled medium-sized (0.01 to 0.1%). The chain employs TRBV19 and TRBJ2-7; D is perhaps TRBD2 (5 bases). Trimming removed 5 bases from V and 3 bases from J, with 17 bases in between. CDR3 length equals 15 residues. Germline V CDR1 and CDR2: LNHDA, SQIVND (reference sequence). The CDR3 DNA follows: TGTGCCAGTAGTCCGGACTGGTGGAACCACTACGAGCAGTACTTC. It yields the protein CASSPDWWNHYEQYF.

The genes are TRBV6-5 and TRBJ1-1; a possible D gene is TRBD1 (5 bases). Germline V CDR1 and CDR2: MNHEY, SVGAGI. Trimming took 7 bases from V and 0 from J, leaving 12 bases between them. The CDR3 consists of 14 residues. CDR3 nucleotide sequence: TGTGCCAGCAACATCGACAGAATGAACACTGAAGCTTTCTTT. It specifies CASNIDRMNTEAFF.

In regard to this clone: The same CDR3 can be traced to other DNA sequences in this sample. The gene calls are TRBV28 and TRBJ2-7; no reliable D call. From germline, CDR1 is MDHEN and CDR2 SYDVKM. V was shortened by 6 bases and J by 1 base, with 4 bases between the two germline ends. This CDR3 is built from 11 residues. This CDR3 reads CASSFSYEQYF. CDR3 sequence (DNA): TGTGCCAGCAGCTTTTCCTACGAGCAGTACTTC.

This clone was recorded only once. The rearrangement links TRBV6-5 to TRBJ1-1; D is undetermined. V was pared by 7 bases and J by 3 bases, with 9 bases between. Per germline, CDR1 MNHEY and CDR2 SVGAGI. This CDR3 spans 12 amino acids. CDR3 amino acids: CASTWGYTEAFF. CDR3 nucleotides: TGTGCCAGCACTTGGGGATACACTGAAGCTTTCTTT.

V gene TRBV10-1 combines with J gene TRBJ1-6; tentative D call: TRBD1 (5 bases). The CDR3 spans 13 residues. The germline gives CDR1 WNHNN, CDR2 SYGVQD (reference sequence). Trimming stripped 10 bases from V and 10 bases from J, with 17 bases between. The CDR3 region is CATNRLRGSPLHF. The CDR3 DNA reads TGCGCCACTAATCGACTGAGGGGCTCACCCCTCCACTTT.

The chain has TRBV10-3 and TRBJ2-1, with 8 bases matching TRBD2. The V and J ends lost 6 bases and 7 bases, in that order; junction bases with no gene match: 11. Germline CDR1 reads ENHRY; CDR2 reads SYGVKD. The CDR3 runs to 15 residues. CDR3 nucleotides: TGTGCCATCAGAGAAGTTGGACTAGCAGTAAATGAGCAGTTCTTC. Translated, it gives CAIREVGLAVNEQFF.

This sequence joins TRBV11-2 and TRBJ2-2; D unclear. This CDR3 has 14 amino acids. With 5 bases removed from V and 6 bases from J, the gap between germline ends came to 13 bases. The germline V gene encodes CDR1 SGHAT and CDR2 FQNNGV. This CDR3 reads CASSLIRQAGELFF. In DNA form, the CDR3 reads TGTGCCAGCAGCCTCATCCGGCAGGCCGGGGAGCTGTTTTTT.

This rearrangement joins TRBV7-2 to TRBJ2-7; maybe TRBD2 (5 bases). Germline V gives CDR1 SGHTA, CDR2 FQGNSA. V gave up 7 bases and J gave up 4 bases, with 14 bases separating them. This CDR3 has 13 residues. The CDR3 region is CASTRERLYEQYF. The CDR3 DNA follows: TGTGCCAGCACAAGGGAGAGACTATACGAGCAGTACTTC.

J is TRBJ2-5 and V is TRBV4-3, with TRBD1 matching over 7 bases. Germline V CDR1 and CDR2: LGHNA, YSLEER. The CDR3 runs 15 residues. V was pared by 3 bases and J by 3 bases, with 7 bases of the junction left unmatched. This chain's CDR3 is CASSHLTGAEETQYF. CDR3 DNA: TGCGCCAGCAGCCACCTTACAGGGGCGGAAGAGACCCAGTACTTC.

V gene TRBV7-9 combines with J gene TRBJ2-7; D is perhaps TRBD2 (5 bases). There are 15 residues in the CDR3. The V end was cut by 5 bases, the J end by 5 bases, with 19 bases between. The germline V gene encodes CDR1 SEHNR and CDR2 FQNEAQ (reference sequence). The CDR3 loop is CASSPEGSSGDEQYF. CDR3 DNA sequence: TGTGCCAGCAGCCCTGAGGGTAGCTCGGGCGACGAGCAGTACTTC. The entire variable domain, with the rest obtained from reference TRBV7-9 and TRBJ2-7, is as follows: DTGVSQNPRHKITKRGQNVTFRCDPISEHNRLYWYRQTLGQGPEFLTYFQNEAQLEKSRLLSDRFSAERPKGSFSTLEIQRTEQGDSAMYLCASSPEGSSGDEQYFGPGTRLTVT.

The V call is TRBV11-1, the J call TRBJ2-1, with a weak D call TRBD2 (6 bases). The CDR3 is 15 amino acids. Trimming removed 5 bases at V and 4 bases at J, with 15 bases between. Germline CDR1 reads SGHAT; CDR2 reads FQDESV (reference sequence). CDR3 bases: TGTGCCAGCAGCCCCAGTAGGGCGGGATACAATGAGCAGTTCTTC. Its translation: CASSPSRAGYNEQFF.